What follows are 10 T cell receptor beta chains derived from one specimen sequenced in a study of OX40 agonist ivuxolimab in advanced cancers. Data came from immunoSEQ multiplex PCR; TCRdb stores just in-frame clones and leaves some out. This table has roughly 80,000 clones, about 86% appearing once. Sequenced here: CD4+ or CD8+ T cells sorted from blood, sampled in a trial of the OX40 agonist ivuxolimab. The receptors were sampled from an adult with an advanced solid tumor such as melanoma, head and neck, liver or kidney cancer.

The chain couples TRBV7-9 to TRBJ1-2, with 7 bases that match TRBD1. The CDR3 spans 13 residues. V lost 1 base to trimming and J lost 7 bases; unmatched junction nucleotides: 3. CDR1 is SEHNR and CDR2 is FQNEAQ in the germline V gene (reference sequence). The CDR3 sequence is CASSLGQGRGYTF. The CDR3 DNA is TGTGCCAGCAGCTTAGGACAGGGTCGTGGCTACACCTTC.

CDR3 nucleotides: TGTGCCAGCTCACCACCGAGGGGAGAAAATGGCTACACCTTC. As protein: CASSPPRGENGYTF. The rearrangement uses TRBV18 and TRBJ1-2, with D tentatively TRBD1 (5 bases). V gave up 0 bases and J gave up 6 bases, with 11 bases separating them. Germline CDR1 and CDR2: KGHSH and LQKENI. The CDR3 consists of 14 residues.

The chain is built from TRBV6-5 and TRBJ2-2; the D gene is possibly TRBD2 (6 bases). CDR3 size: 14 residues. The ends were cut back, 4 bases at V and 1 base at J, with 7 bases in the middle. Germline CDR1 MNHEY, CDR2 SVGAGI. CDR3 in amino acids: CASSWRENTGELFF. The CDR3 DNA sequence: TGTGCCAGCAGTTGGCGGGAGAACACCGGGGAGCTGTTTTTT.

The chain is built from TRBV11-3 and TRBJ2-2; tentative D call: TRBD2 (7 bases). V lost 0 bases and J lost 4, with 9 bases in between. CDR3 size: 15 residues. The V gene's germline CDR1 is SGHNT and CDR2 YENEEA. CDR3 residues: CASSLEGGGTGELFF. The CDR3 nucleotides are TGTGCCAGCAGCTTAGAGGGAGGGGGCACCGGGGAGCTGTTTTTT. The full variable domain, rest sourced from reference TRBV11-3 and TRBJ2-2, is EAGVVQSPRYKIIEKKQPVAFWCNPISGHNTLYWYLQNLGQGPELLIRYENEEAVDDSQLPKDRFSAERLKGVDSTLKIQPAELGDSAVYLCASSLEGGGTGELFFGEGSRLTVL.

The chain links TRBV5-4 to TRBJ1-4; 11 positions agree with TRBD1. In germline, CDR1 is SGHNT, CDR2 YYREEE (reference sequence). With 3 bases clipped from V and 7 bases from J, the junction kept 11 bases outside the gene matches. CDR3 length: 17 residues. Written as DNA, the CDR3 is TGTGCCAGCAGCTCGTCCCGGGACAGGGGGGGTAGTGAAAAACTGTTTTTT. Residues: CASSSSRDRGGSEKLFF.

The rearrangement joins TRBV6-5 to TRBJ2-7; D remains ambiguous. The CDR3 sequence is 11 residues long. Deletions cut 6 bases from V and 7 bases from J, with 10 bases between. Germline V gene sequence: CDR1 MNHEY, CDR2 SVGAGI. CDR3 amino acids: CASSEEGEQYF. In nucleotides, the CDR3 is TGTGCCAGCAGCGAAGAAGGTGAGCAGTACTTC.

The CDR3 sequence is CASSLVGQGGYNEQFF. CDR3 DNA: TGTGCCAGCAGCTTAGTAGGACAGGGGGGCTACAATGAGCAGTTCTTC. J is TRBJ2-1 and V is TRBV7-6; 10 nucleotides agree with TRBD1. The J segment lost 3 bases and the V segment lost 1 base, leaving 3 bases of the junction unmatched. This CDR3 is built from 16 residues. The germline CDR1 and CDR2 sequences are SGHVS and FNYEAQ.

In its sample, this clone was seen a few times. The CDR3 DNA reads as TGTGCCACCCGTAATTCCGGGGAGCTGTTTTTT. This encodes CATRNSGELFF. The V and J genes are TRBV6-5 and TRBJ2-2; D gene unclear. V lost 10 bases and J 6 bases, leaving 9 bases between the germline ends. Germline V gene sequence: CDR1 MNHEY, CDR2 SVGAGI. There are 11 residues in the CDR3.

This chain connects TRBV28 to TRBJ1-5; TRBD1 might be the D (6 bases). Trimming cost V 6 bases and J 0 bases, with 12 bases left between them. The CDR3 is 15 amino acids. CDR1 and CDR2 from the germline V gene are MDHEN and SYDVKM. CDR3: CASSFRQASNQPQHF. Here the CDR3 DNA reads TGTGCCAGCAGCTTTAGACAGGCTAGCAATCAGCCCCAGCATTTT.

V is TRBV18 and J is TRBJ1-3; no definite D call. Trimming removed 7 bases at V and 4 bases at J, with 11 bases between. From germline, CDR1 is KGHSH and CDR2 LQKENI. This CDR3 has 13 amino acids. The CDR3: CASFSLEGNTIYF. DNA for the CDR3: TGTGCCAGCTTCTCTTTAGAGGGAAACACCATATATTTT.